Reported below is one T cell receptor beta chain. Its antigen target is currently unknown. It has no much larger one-base neighbor in the sample; base qualities were not kept. This record belongs to a study of shared clonotypes between healthy human individuals (dated by TCRdb to about 2020). For the study in its entirety: Three men and a couple of women, aged 18 to 49 years, made up the cohort. For each donor, CD4 naive and CD4 memory were each given three plates, CD8 naive was given two plates, and CD8 memory was given one plate. The study deeply sequenced blood TCR repertoires of about 5 healthy adults to estimate repertoire size and the extent of clonotype sharing between individuals. To increase sequencing depth and limit assay-specific biases, TCR repertoire library preparation and sequencing were carried out by different laboratories using diverse techniques. Per donor, leukapheresis produced somewhere between about 0.85 and 9.5 billion PBMCs.

CD8 naive samples were obtained by positive selection for CCR7 among CD45RO-negative cells, yielding a CD45RA+CCR7+ population from which TemRA cells were excluded. The donors were healthy, HIV-negative adults who had no recently reported acute infections or vaccinations. Only Caucasian adults living in Nashville, Tennessee, USA were represented among the donors. Blood was obtained by leukapheresis, after which PBMCs were separated by Ficoll-Histopaque density gradient centrifugation and cryopreserved in liquid nitrogen vapor phase. Analytical flow cytometry was used to check the purity and quantity of each magnetically sorted T cell population. Genomic DNA was isolated from every sorted fraction and measured by UV absorbance on a Nanodrop 2000c. Germline trimming: 1 base from V, 5 bases from J; junction bases outside gene matches: 7. From a lookup of the germline V gene, CDR1 and CDR2 are SGHDN and FVKESK. CDR3 length: 15 amino acids, cysteine to phenylalanine. The CDR3 DNA has 45 bases and is translated from base 1.

Using the deep immunoSEQ assay, multiplex PCR amplified TCR CDR3 regions from genomic DNA. Extracted genomic DNA from each cell subset was distributed evenly across all wells of several immunoSEQ 96-well plates, and each plate was treated as a replicate. For sorted subsets, each replicate PCR was loaded with 200 to 250 ng genomic DNA, equivalent to some 27,000 T cell genomes. The purified libraries were quantified using a Qubit 3.0 fluorometer, sized with a Bioanalyzer 2100, and then quantified again using the KAPA Library Quantification kit. Every immunoSEQ 96-well plate was sequenced on a dedicated single-read 150-cycle Illumina NextSeq 550 flow cell. The original pipeline was this. Because only junctional sequences without quality scores were contained in the immunoSEQ output, filtering matching that applied to full-length reads could not be performed. To assign V/J genes and CDR3, sequences were annotated against IMGT germline references using PyIR, a Python wrapper for IgBLAST v1.9. Reads were filtered out if the reads had weak V/J assignments (E-value above 1e-6), no CDR3, stop codons, out-of-frame junctions, or ambiguous translated residues. V3J clonotypes were defined as sequences sharing the same inferred V gene, J gene, and CDR3 amino acid sequence. The percentage overlap between two repertoires was calculated by dividing the number of shared unique clonotypes by the size of the smaller repertoire. Richness of each repertoire was evaluated using RTK rarefaction, the Chao1 estimator, and Recon v2.1 estimates of unobserved clonotypes. OLGA was used to compute generation probabilities for all TCRbeta clonotypes that the gDNA method yielded from four donors. The table comes from immuneACCESS by way of TCRdb, which keeps in-frame sequences with V and J called. Part of the clones is missing from these tables; in studies checked, under half for an unresolved V gene and the rest for unknown reasons. The DNA gave D and trimming, while V, J and clone size come from that table. In this sample the table shows about 2,200,000 clones, approximately 94% of which occur a single time. The ten most abundant clones make up approximately 1.7% of the sample.

General conclusions and limits of the study: Even with the large sequencing depth, rarefaction of the sorted-subset datasets indicated that sequencing was incomplete. The small number of donors limited the genetic and exposure-history diversity represented. Pairwise subsampling led to the expectation that sequencing depth would affect the degree of clonotype sharing among donors. Clonotypes shared by all four sorted-subset donors showed higher generation probabilities than non-shared clonotypes. Sampling was restricted to blood, and TCR repertoires in tissues likely differ from the TCR repertoires found in blood. Across four donors, 4.5% to 6.5% of naive CD4, 3% to 3.5% of naive CD8, about 2.3% of memory CD4, and 0.4% of memory CD8 clonotypes were shared. Larger estimated clonotype richness was generally found for naive subsets than for memory subsets.

The sequence came from a young man in good health. Some clones in this sample may be carry-over from other donors' samples. The chain is encoded by TRBV14 joined to TRBJ2-7, and TRBD1 aligns with 8 junction nucleotides. Specimen: naive CD8+ T cells from PBMCs. Read against the paper, the sample's cell subset or site label means: CD45RA+CCR7+. The CDR3 has the sequence CASSQGTGSGHEQYF. The nucleotide sequence is given as TGTGCCAGCAGCCAAGGGACAGGGAGTGGACACGAGCAGTACTTC.